These 30 T cell receptor beta chains originate from one sample sequenced in a study of blood T cell repertoires in COVID-19. Profiled with immunoSEQ multiplex PCR; TCRdb holds only in-frame clones, not every one. The table includes 280,000 or so clones, over 75% detected once. The sample taken for sequencing was peripheral blood. The receptors derive from a woman between 55 and 75 years old with acute or convalescent COVID-19.

V and J are TRBV15 and TRBJ2-7; D gene unclear. From germline, CDR1 is LNHNV and CDR2 YYDKDF (reference sequence). The CDR3 extends over 13 amino acids. V lost 0 bases, J lost 3 bases, and 6 bases lay in between. CDR3 protein: CATSRDKSYEQYF. CDR3 sequence (DNA): TGTGCCACCAGCAGAGATAAGAGCTACGAGCAGTACTTC.

The genes are TRBV7-9 and TRBJ2-5; TRBD2 matches at 8 bases. V shed 3 bases and J 3 bases; nucleotides not matched to a gene: 6. The germline V gene encodes CDR1 SEHNR and CDR2 FQNEAQ (reference sequence). The CDR3 spans 15 residues. The CDR3 coding sequence is TGTGCCAGCAGCTTCCATAGCGGGACGGAAGAGACCCAGTACTTC. It encodes CASSFHSGTEETQYF.

The J gene is TRBJ2-3, the V gene TRBV11-1; D is perhaps TRBD2 (5 bases). V was clipped by 1 base and J by 5 bases, with 13 bases between them. The CDR3 runs to 15 residues. The germline gives CDR1 SGHAT, CDR2 FQDESV (reference sequence). CDR3 protein: CASSLVRGNGDTQYF. The CDR3 DNA follows: TGTGCCAGCAGCTTAGTACGGGGAAATGGAGATACGCAGTATTTT.

This chain uses TRBV18 with TRBJ2-3; 11 nucleotides agree with TRBD2. The V segment lost 3 bases and the J segment 7 bases; nucleotides outside the gene matches: 9. The CDR3 covers 16 residues. Germline values: CDR1 KGHSH, CDR2 LQKENI. DNA for the CDR3: TGTGCCAGCTCACCGCTTCCTAGCGGGAGGATATATACGCAGTATTTT. Translated, it gives CASSPLPSGRIYTQYF. Complete variable domain (other parts from reference TRBV18 and TRBJ2-3): NAGVMQNPRHLVRRRGQEARLRCSPMKGHSHVYWYRQLPEEGLKFMVYLQKENIIDESGMPKERFSAEFPKEGPSILRIQQVVRGDSAAYFCASSPLPSGRIYTQYFGPGTRLTVL.

The gene calls are TRBV5-4 and TRBJ2-5; possible D gene TRBD2, 5 bases. Trimming removed 7 bases at V and 1 base at J, with 5 bases between. The CDR3 runs 11 residues. CDR1 and CDR2 (germline): SGHNT, YYREEE (reference sequence). CDR3 nucleotide sequence: TGTGCCAGCGGAGGCCAAGAGACCCAGTACTTC. This sequence encodes CASGGQETQYF.

Details on this clone: Within the sample, other DNA sequences also encode this same CDR3. The chain uses TRBV9 and TRBJ1-1, with 8 bases matching TRBD1. V lost 0 bases, J lost 5 bases, and 0 bases stayed unmatched. The CDR3 runs 13 residues. The germline CDR1 and CDR2 sequences are SGDLS and YYNGEE. The CDR3 bases are TGTGCCAGCAGCGTAGGACAGGGGACTGAAGCTTTCTTT. Translated, it gives CASSVGQGTEAFF.

This rearrangement joins TRBV6-2 or TRBV6-3 to TRBJ1-2; D is ambiguous. V was clipped by 0 bases and J by 5 bases, with 16 bases between them. CDR3 length: 16 residues. Germline V gene data show CDR1 as MNHEY and CDR2 as SVGEGT. The CDR3 here is CASSYSATIRSYGYTF. The CDR3 DNA is TGTGCCAGCAGTTACTCGGCTACTATAAGGAGTTATGGCTACACCTTC.

CDR3: CASSRQGVGLGYTF. The CDR3 DNA sequence: TGTGCCAGCAGTCGACAGGGAGTGGGGCTCGGCTACACCTTC. This chain links TRBV2 with TRBJ1-2; 7 bases line up with TRBD1. CDR1 is SNHLY, CDR2 FYNNEI, per germline. The CDR3 is 14 residues long. V was pared by 5 bases and J by 8 bases, with 11 bases of the junction left unmatched.

This chain joins TRBV6-2 or TRBV6-3 and TRBJ1-6; D remains unclear. The CDR3 loop spans 13 amino acids. The V end lost 5 bases, the J end lost 9 bases, and 11 bases lay between the germline ends. The V gene's germline CDR1 is MNHEY and CDR2 SVGEGT. CDR3 protein: CASSTRGFSPLHF. In DNA, the CDR3 is TGTGCCAGCAGTACAAGAGGGTTTTCACCCCTCCACTTT.

The V and J genes are TRBV28 and TRBJ2-3, with 7 bases aligning to TRBD1. The CDR3 covers 14 residues. V was clipped by 6 bases and J by 2 bases; unmatched bases: 5. From germline, CDR1 is MDHEN and CDR2 SYDVKM. DNA of the CDR3: TGTGCCAGCAGGCCACAGGGGTTCACAGATACGCAGTATTTT. Translation: CASRPQGFTDTQYF.

The table lists this clone with a few counts. The rearrangement joins TRBV9 to TRBJ1-5, with unresolved D. The germline gives CDR1 SGDLS, CDR2 YYNGEE. Trimming removed 5 bases from V and 3 bases from J, with 15 bases in between. The CDR3 has 15 amino acids. CDR3 sequence: CASSPEGGPNQPQHF. The CDR3 nucleotides read TGTGCCAGCAGTCCCGAGGGAGGGCCCAATCAGCCCCAGCATTTT.

The V gene is TRBV5-1, the J gene TRBJ2-1, with 9 bases fitting TRBD2. Germline loops: CDR1 SGHRS, CDR2 YFSETQ. The CDR3 has 18 residues. Unmatched junction bases numbered 13, after V lost 4 bases and J lost 2 bases. CDR3 sequence reads: CASSLIPGASGTYNEQFF. CDR3 nucleotides: TGCGCCAGCAGCCTGATCCCCGGGGCTAGCGGGACCTACAATGAGCAGTTCTTC.

The rearrangement joins TRBV28 to TRBJ2-1, with D perhaps matching TRBD2 (5 bases). The V end lost 4 bases, the J end lost 8 bases, and 12 bases lay between the germline ends. Per germline, CDR1 MDHEN and CDR2 SYDVKM. The CDR3 loop spans 13 amino acids. The CDR3 nucleotides are TGTGCCAGCAGTTCAGGAGGTGAGGATGAGCAGTTCTTC. Translated, it gives CASSSGGEDEQFF.

The chain combines TRBV3-1 (or the pseudogene TRBV3-2) with TRBJ1-5; D perhaps matches TRBD1 (6 bases). The CDR3 consists of 13 residues. From germline, CDR1 is LGHDT and CDR2 YNNKEL (reference sequence). Trimming cost V 7 bases and J 3 bases, with 10 bases left between them. CDR3 coding DNA: TGTGCCAGCACCCAGGGGCTCAATCAGCCCCAGCATTTT. This encodes CASTQGLNQPQHF.

The chain recombines TRBV11-2 with TRBJ2-1; 9 bases line up with TRBD2. This CDR3 has 15 amino acids. From germline, CDR1 is SGHAT and CDR2 FQNNGV. V gave up 4 bases and J gave up 8 bases; unmatched junction bases: 9. The CDR3 is CASSSKAGGGDEQFF. Written as DNA, the CDR3 is TGTGCCAGCAGCTCCAAAGCGGGAGGAGGGGATGAGCAGTTCTTC.

With regard to this clone: The sample contains more than one DNA sequence encoding this CDR3. The chain links TRBV28 to TRBJ2-7, with D possibly matching TRBD2 (5 bases). V shed 3 bases and J shed 0 bases, with 12 bases lying between them. The CDR3 has 15 amino acids. Germline CDR1 reads MDHEN; CDR2 reads SYDVKM. CDR3 DNA sequence: TGTGCCAGCAGTTTTTCCAGCGGCAGCTCCTACGAGCAGTACTTC. It codes for CASSFSSGSSYEQYF.

The gene calls are TRBV7-2 and TRBJ2-3, with 10 bases lining up with TRBD2. The germline CDR1 and CDR2 sequences are SGHTA and FQGNSA. The V segment lost 5 bases and the J segment 1 base; nucleotides outside the gene matches: 6. CDR3 length: 16 residues. This CDR3 reads CASSPQRGGRTDTQYF. The CDR3 DNA reads TGTGCCAGCAGCCCACAGCGGGGGGGGCGCACAGATACGCAGTATTTT.

The chain joins TRBV5-3 to TRBJ1-2; TRBD1 matches at 11 bases. TRBV5-3 is assigned to the ORF class and has an uncertain function. V lost 4 bases and J lost 8; bases outside the gene matches: 16. The CDR3 is 17 amino acids. The CDR3 bases are TGTGCCAGAAGCGGTCCCGGGACAGGGGGTCCGAGGAGGGGCTACACCTTC. Translated: CARSGPGTGGPRRGYTF.

The CDR3 DNA reads as TGTGCCAGCAGTTGGGACAGGGGTGGAATGAACACTGAAGCTTTCTTT. This codes for CASSWDRGGMNTEAFF. The rearrangement uses TRBV2 and TRBJ1-1; 10 bases fit TRBD1. This CDR3 has 16 amino acids. Trimming cost V 5 bases and J 0 bases; bases outside gene matches: 6. Germline V gives CDR1 SNHLY, CDR2 FYNNEI.

V is TRBV28 and J is TRBJ2-7, with 7 bases lining up with TRBD1. Germline values: CDR1 MDHEN, CDR2 SYDVKM. The V segment lost 11 bases and the J segment 4 bases; nucleotides outside the gene matches: 8. The CDR3 contains 12 residues. The CDR3 here is CAGSTGRYEQYF. CDR3 coding DNA: TGTGCCGGTTCGACAGGGCGGTACGAGCAGTACTTC.

The rearrangement links TRBV7-6 to TRBJ1-5, with 8 bases aligning to TRBD1. CDR3 length: 15 amino acids. V shed 4 bases, J shed 4 bases, and the junction held 6 bases outside the gene matches. In germline, CDR1 is SGHVS, CDR2 FNYEAQ. The CDR3 is CASSSQGARNQPQHF. CDR3 sequence (DNA): TGTGCCAGCAGCTCGCAGGGGGCACGGAATCAGCCCCAGCATTTT.

V gene TRBV19 combines with J gene TRBJ1-1; 9 bases fit TRBD1. V shed 5 bases and J 12 bases; nucleotides not matched to a gene: 7. The CDR3 spans 12 residues. The germline gives CDR1 LNHDA, CDR2 SQIVND (reference sequence). CDR3: CASSFGQGFSFF. The DNA of the CDR3 is TGTGCCAGTAGTTTCGGACAGGGGTTTTCTTTCTTT. Full variable domain (outside the CDR3, taken from reference TRBV19 and TRBJ1-1): DGGITQSPKYLFRKEGQNVTLSCEQNLNHDAMYWYRQDPGQGLRLIYYSQIVNDFQKGDIAEGYSVSREKKESFPLTVTSAQKNPTAFYLCASSFGQGFSFFGQGTRLTVV.

The CDR3 loop reads CASVGQSYSGANVLTF. The CDR3 nucleotides are TGTGCCAGCGTAGGACAATCATACTCTGGGGCCAACGTCCTGACTTTC. V and J are TRBV2 and TRBJ2-6, with D perhaps TRBD1 (5 bases). Germline CDR1 is SNHLY and CDR2 is FYNNEI. The CDR3 runs to 16 residues. V lost 8 bases and J 0 bases, leaving 14 bases between the germline ends.

V gene TRBV11-2 combines with J gene TRBJ1-2, with D possibly being TRBD1 (5 bases). Germline-derived CDR1 and CDR2 are SGHAT and FQNNGV. V was trimmed by 0 bases and J by 2 bases, leaving 7 bases between them. The length of the CDR3 is 14 residues. The CDR3 reads CASSLDTGNYGYTF. The CDR3 nucleotides are TGTGCCAGCAGCTTAGATACAGGCAACTATGGCTACACCTTC.

Here the CDR3 reads CASSYWDRAGNTIYF. CDR3 coding DNA: TGTGCCAGCAGCTACTGGGACAGGGCAGGAAACACCATATATTTT. The genes are TRBV3-1 (or the pseudogene TRBV3-2) and TRBJ1-3; TRBD1 matches 9 bases. Trimming removed 5 bases from V and 4 bases from J; junction bases left unmatched: 6. CDR1 is LGHDT and CDR2 is YNNKEL in the germline V gene (reference sequence). The CDR3 consists of 15 residues.

The chain carries TRBV18 and TRBJ1-2; TRBD1 is a possible D gene (6 bases). V lost 3 bases, J lost 1 base, and 9 bases lay in between. CDR1 is KGHSH and CDR2 is LQKENI in the germline V gene. The CDR3 consists of 14 residues. Written as DNA, the CDR3 is TGTGCCAGCTCACCTACGGGACATAACTATGGCTACACCTTC. Protein product: CASSPTGHNYGYTF.

This clone appeared once. The rearrangement links TRBV5-8 to TRBJ1-2; D remains unclear. CDR1 SGHTS and CDR2 YDEGEE come from the germline V gene. V lost 0 bases and J lost 4, with 13 bases in between. This CDR3 spans 15 amino acids. The CDR3 DNA reads TGTGCCAGCAGCTTGGGTGCAGCGCGACCCTATGGCTACACCTTC. Protein: CASSLGAARPYGYTF. The full variable domain, its missing parts supplied by reference TRBV5-8 and TRBJ1-2, is EAGVTQSPTHLIKTRGQQATLRCSPISGHTSVYWYQQALGLGLQFLLWYDEGEERNRGNFPPRFSGRQFPNYSSELNVNALELEDSALYLCASSLGAARPYGYTFGSGTRLTVV.

V and J are TRBV24-1 and TRBJ2-2; maybe TRBD1 (6 bases). Germline assignment: CDR1 KGHDR and CDR2 SFDVKD. V lost 4 bases and J 1 base, leaving 9 bases between the germline ends. The CDR3 runs 15 residues. For the CDR3, the DNA is TGTGCCACCAGTGACCCGGACAGGAACACCGGGGAGCTGTTTTTT. Translating gives CATSDPDRNTGELFF.

The rearrangement links TRBV7-9 to TRBJ1-3; a weak D match, TRBD1 (5 bases). Trimming cost V 7 bases and J 1 base, with 11 bases left between them. Germline CDR1 is SEHNR and CDR2 is FQNEAQ (reference sequence). The CDR3 has 14 amino acids. CDR3 region: CASTPGGSGNTIYF. The CDR3 coding sequence is TGTGCCAGCACCCCGGGGGGGTCTGGAAACACCATATATTTT.

This chain joins TRBV7-9 and TRBJ2-5; 7 nucleotides match TRBD1. CDR3 length equals 15 residues. The V gene end was trimmed by 5 bases and the J gene end by 4 bases; junction bases not matched to a gene: 10. Per the germline V gene, CDR1 is SEHNR and CDR2 is FQNEAQ (reference sequence). CDR3 bases: TGTGCCAGCAGCAGACGACAGGGTACTCGAGAGACCCAGTACTTC. The encoded protein is CASSRRQGTRETQYF.